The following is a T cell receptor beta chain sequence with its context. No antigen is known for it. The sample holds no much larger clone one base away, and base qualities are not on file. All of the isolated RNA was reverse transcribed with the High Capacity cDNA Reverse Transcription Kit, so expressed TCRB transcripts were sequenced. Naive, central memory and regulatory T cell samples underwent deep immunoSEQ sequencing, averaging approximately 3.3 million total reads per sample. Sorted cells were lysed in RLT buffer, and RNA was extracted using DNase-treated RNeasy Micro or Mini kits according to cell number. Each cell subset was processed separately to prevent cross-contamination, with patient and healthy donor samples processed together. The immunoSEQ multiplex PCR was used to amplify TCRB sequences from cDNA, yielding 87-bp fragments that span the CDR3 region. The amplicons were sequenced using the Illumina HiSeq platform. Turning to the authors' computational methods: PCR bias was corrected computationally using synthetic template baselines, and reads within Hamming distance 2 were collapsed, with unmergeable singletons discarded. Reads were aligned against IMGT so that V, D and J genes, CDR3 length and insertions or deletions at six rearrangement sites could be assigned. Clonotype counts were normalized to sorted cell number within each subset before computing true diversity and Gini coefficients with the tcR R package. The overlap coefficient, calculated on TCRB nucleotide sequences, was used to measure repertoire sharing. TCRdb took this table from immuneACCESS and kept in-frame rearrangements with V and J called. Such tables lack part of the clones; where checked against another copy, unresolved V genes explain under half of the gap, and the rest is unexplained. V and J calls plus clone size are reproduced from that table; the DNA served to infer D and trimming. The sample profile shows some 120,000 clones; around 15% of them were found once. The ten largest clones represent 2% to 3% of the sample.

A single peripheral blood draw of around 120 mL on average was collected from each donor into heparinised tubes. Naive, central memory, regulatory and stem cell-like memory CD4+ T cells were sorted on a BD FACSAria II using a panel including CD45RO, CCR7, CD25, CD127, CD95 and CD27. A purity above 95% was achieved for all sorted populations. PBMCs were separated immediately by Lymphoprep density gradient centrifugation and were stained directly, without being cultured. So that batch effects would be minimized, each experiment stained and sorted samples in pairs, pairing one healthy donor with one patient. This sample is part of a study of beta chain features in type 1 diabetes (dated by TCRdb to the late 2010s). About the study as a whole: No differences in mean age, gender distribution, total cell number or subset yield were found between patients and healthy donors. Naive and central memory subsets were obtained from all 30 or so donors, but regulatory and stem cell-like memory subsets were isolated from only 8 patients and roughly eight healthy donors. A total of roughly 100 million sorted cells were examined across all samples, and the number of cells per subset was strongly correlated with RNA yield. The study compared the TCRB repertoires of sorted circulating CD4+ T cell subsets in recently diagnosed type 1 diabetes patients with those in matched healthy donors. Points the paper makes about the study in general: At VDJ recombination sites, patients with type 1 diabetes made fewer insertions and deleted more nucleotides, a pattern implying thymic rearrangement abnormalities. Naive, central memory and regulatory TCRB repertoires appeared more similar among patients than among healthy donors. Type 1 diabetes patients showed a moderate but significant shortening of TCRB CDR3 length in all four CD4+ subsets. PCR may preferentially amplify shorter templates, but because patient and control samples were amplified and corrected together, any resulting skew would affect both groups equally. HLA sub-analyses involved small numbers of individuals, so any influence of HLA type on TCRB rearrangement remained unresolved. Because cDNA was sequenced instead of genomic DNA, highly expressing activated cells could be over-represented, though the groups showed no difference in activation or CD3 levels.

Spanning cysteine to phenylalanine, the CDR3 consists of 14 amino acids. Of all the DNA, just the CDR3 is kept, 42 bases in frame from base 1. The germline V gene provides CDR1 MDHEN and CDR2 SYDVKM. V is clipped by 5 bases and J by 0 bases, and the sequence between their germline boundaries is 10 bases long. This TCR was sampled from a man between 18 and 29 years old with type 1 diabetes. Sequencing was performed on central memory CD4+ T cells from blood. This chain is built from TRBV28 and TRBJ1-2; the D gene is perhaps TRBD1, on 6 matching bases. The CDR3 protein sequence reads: CASSPGGTNYGYTF. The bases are TGTGCCAGCAGTCCTGGGGGCACTAACTATGGCTACACCTTC.